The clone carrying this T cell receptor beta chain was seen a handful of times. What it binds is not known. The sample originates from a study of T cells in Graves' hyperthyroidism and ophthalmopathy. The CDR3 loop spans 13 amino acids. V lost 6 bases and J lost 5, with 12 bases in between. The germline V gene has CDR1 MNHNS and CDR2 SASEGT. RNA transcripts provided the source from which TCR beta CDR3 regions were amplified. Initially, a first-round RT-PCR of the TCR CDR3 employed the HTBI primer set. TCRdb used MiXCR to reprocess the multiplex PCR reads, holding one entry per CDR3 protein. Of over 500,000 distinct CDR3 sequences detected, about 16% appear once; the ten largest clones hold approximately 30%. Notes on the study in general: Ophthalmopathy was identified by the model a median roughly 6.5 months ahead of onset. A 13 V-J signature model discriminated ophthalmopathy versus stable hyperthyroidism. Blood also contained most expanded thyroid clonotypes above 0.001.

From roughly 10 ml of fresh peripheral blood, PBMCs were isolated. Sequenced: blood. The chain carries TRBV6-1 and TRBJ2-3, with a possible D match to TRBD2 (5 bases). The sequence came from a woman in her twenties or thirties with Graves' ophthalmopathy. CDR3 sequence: CASSYRLRDTQYF. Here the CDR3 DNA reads TGTGCCAGCAGCTACAGACTACGAGATACGCAGTATTTT.